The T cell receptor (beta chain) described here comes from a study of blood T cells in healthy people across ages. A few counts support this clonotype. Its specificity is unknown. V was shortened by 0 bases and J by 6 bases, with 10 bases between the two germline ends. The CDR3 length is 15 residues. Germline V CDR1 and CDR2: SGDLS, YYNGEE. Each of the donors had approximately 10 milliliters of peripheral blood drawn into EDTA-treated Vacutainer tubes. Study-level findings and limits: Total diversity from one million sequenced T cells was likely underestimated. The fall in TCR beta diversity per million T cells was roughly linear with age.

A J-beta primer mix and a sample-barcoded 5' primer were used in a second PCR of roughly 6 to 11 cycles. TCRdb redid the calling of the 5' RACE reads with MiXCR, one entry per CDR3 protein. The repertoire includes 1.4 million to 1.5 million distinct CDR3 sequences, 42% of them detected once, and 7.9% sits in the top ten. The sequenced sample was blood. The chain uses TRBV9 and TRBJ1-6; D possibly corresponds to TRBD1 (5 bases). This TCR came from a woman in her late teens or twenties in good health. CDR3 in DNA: TGTGCCAGCAGCGTAGGGGGCTCTAGTAATTCACCCCTCCACTTT. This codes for CASSVGGSSNSPLHF.